This T cell receptor beta chain is drawn from a study of blood T cells in healthy people across ages. Next came a second PCR, run for about 6 to 12 cycles, which used a sample-barcoded 5' primer along with a J-beta primer mix. Each of the cDNA molecules was tagged by a template-switch adaptor with 12 random nucleotides. CDR3-containing paired-end reads numbering at least 2.5 million came from each sample. MiXCR, run by TCRdb on the 5' RACE reads, gives a single entry per CDR3 protein. The sample lists around 1,800,000 distinct CDR3 sequences, approximately 39% seen once, with approximately 22% in the top ten. The ends were cut back, 1 base at V and 7 bases at J, with 12 bases in the middle. There are 14 residues in the CDR3. CDR1 and CDR2 from the germline V gene are SGHTA and FQGNSA.

Specimen: blood. This chain connects TRBV7-2 to TRBJ2-3; no clear D gene. This clonotype was sampled from a human donor in good health. CDR3 sequence reads: CASSLDIVRNTQYF. As DNA, the CDR3 is TGTGCCAGCAGCTTAGATATAGTCAGAAATACGCAGTATTTT. Full variable domain (outside the CDR3, taken from reference TRBV7-2 and TRBJ2-3): GAGVSQSPSNKVTEKGKDVELRCDPISGHTALYWYRQSLGQGLEFLIYFQGNSAPDKSGLPSDRFSAERTGGSVSTLTIQRTQQEDSAVYLCASSLDIVRNTQYFGPGTRLTVL.